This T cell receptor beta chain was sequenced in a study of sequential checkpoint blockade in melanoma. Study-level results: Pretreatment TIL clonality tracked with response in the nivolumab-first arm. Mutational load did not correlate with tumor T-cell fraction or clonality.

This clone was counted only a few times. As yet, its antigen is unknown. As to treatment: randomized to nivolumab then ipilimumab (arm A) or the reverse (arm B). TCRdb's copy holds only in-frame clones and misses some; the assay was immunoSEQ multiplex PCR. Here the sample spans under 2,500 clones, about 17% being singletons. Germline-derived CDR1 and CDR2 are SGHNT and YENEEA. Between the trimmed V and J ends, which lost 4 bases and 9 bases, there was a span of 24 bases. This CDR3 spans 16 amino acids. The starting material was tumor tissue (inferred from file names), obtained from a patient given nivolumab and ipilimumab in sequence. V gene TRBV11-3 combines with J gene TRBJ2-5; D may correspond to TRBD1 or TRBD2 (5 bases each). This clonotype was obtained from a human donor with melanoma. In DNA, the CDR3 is TGTGCCAGCAGCTCCCTCGTACGGGCCGCGATGGGGGCCCAGTACTTC. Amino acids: CASSSLVRAAMGAQYF. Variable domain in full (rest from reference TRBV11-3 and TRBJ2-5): EAGVVQSPRYKIIEKKQPVAFWCNPISGHNTLYWYLQNLGQGPELLIRYENEEAVDDSQLPKDRFSAERLKGVDSTLKIQPAELGDSAVYLCASSSLVRAAMGAQYFGPGTRLLVL.